This T cell receptor beta chain was recorded in a study of T cells in tuberculosis. Study details: In South Africa, adults with active tuberculosis were compared with IGRA-negative and latently infected IGRA-positive adolescents.

Worth noting for this clone: Its antigen is not known.

Points from the study as a whole: Smaller distances to GMM-specific TCRs suggested their expansion in active tuberculosis. Shorter CDR3-alpha in active tuberculosis partly drove smaller distances.

The data were produced by immunoSEQ multiplex PCR, yet TCRdb's version contains in-frame clones alone and is incomplete. The sample lists about 7,700 clones; roughly 94% were seen once. Unsorted cryopreserved PBMC were sequenced, averaging approximately 100,000 T cells per clinical donor. CDR1 and CDR2 (germline): SGHNT, YYREEE (reference sequence). The CDR3 has 15 residues. Trimming stripped 4 bases from V and 0 bases from J, with 14 bases between. The receptor was isolated from an adult with tuberculosis. The chain uses TRBV5-4 and TRBJ2-7, with TRBD2 as a possible D gene (6 bases). Sequenced: PBMCs. In DNA, the CDR3 is TGTGCCAGCAGCCCCTTGGGACTGAGCTCCTACGAGCAGTACTTC. Protein sequence: CASSPLGLSSYEQYF.